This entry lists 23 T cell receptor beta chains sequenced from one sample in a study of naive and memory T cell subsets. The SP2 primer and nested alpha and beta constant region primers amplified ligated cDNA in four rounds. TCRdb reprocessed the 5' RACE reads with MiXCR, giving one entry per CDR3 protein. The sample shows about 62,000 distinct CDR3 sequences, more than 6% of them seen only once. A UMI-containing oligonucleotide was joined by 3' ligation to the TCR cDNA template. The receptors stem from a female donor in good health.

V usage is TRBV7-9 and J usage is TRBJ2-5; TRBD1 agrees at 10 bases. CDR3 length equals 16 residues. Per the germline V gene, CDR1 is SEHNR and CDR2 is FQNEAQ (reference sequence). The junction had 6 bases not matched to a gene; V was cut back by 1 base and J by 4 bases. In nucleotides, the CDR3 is TGTGCCAGCAGCTTAGGGGACAGGGGAGAAAGAGAGACCCAGTACTTC. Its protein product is CASSLGDRGERETQYF.

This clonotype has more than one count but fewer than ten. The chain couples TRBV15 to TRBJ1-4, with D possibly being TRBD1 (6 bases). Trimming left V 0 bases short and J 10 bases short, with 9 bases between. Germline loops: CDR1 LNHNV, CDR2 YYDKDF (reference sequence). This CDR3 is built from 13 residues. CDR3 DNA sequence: TGTGCCACCAGCAGAGATTGGACAGTAAAACTGTTTTTT. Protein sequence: CATSRDWTVKLFF.

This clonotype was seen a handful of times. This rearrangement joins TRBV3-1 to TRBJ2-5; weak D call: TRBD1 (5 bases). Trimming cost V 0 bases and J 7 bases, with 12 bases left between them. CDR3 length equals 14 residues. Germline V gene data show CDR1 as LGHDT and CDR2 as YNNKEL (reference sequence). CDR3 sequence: CASSQDREVATQYF. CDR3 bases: TGTGCCAGCAGCCAAGACAGGGAAGTAGCGACCCAGTACTTC.

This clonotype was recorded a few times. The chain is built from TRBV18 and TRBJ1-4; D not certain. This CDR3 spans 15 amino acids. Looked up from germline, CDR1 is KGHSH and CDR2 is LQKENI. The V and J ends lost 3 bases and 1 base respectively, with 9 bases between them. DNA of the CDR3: TGTGCCAGCTCACCTATGGGTGGAACTAATGAAAAACTGTTTTTT. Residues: CASSPMGGTNEKLFF.

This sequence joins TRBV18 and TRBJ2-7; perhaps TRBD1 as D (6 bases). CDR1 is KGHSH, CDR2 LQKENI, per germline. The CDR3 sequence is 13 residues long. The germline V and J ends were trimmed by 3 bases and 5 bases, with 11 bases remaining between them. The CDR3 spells CASSPSGVHEQYF. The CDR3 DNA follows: TGTGCCAGCTCACCTTCAGGGGTCCACGAGCAGTACTTC.

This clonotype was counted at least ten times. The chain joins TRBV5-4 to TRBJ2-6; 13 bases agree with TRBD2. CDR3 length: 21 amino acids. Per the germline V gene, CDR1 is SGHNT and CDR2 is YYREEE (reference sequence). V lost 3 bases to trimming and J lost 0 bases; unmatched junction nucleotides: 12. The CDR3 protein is CASSYGLAGADTISGANVLTF. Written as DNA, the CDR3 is TGTGCCAGCAGCTACGGACTAGCGGGGGCCGATACAATCTCTGGGGCCAACGTCCTGACTTTC.

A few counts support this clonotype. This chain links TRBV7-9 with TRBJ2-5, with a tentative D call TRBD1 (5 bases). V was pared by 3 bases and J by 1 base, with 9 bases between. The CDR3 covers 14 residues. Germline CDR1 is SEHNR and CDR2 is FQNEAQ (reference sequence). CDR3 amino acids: CASSFDSAQETQYF. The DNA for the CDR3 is TGTGCCAGCAGCTTCGACAGCGCCCAAGAGACCCAGTACTTC.

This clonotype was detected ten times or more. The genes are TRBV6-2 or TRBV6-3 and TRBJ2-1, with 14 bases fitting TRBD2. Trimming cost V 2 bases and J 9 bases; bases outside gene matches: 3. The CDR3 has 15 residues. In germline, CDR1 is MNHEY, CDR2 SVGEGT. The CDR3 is CASSYPGLAGVEQFF. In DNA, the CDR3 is TGTGCCAGCAGTTACCCGGGACTAGCGGGAGTTGAGCAGTTCTTC.

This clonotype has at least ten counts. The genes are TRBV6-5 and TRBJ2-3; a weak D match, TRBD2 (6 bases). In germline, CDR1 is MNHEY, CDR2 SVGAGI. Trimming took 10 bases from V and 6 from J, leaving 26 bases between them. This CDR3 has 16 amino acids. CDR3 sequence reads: CAIFRRLGNRGDTQYF. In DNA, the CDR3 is TGTGCCATCTTTAGGCGGTTGGGGAACCGGGGGGATACGCAGTATTTT.

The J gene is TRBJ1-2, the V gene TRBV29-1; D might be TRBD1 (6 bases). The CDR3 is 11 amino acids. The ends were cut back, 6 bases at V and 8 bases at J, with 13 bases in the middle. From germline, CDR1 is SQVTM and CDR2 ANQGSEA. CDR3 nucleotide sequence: TGCAGCGTCTTAGAGGGGGGGGGCTACACCTTC. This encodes CSVLEGGGYTF.

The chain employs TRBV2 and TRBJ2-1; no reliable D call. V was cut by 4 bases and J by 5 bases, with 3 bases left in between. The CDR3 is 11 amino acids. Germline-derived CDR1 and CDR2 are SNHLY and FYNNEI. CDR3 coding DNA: TGTGCCAGCAGTGCTAACAATGAGCAGTTCTTC. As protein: CASSANNEQFF.

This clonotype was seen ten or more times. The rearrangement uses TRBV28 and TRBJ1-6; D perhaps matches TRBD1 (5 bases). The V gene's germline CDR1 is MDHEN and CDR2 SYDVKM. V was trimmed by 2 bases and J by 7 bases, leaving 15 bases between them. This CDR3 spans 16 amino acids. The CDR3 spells CASSLRSLDTNSPLHF. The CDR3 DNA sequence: TGTGCCAGCAGTTTAAGAAGCCTGGACACCAATTCACCCCTCCACTTT. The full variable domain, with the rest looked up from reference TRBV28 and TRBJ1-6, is DVKVTQSSRYLVKRTGEKVFLECVQDMDHENMFWYRQDPGLGLRLIYFSYDVKMKEKGDIPEGYSVSREKKERFSLILESASTNQTSMYLCASSLRSLDTNSPLHFGNGTRLTVT.

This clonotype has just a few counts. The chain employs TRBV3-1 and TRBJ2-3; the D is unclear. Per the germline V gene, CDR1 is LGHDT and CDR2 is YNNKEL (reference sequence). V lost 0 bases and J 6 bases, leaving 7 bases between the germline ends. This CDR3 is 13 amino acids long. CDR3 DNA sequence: TGTGCCAGCAGCCAAGAAGAGCGTGATACGCAGTATTTT. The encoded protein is CASSQEERDTQYF.

The CDR3, as DNA: TGTGCCAGCACGCGATTGGGGCTAGCAGTACAAGAGACCCAGTACTTC. This translates into CASTRLGLAVQETQYF. This rearrangement joins TRBV5-4 to TRBJ2-5, with D tentatively TRBD1 or TRBD2 (5 bases each). The CDR3 has 16 amino acids. Germline values: CDR1 SGHNT, CDR2 YYREEE (reference sequence). The V end was cut by 6 bases, the J end by 2 bases, with 20 bases between. The full variable domain, in which reference TRBV5-4 and TRBJ2-5 provide the parts outside the CDR3, is ETGVTQSPTHLIKTRGQQVTLRCSSQSGHNTVSWYQQALGQGPQFIFQYYREEENGRGNFPPRFSGLQFPNYSSELNVNALELDDSALYLCASTRLGLAVQETQYFGPGTRLLVL.

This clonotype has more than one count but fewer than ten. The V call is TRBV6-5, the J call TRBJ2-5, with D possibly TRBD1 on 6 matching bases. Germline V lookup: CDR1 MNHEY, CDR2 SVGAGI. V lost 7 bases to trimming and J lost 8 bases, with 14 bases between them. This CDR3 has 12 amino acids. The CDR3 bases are TGTGCCAGCACCCAGGACAGTCAAACCCAGTACTTC. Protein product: CASTQDSQTQYF.

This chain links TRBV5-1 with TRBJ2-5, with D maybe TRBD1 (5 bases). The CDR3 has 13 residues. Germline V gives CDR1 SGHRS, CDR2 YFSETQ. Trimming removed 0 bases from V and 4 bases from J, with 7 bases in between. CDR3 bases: TGCGCCAGCAGCTTGGGAAGGGGAGAGACCCAGTACTTC. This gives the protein CASSLGRGETQYF.

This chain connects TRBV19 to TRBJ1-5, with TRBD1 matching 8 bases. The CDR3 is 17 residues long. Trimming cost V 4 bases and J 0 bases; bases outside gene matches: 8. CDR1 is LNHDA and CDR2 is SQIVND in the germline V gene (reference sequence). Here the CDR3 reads CASSRDRNNYSNQPQHF. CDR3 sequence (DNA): TGTGCCAGTAGTAGGGACAGGAATAATTATAGCAATCAGCCCCAGCATTTT.

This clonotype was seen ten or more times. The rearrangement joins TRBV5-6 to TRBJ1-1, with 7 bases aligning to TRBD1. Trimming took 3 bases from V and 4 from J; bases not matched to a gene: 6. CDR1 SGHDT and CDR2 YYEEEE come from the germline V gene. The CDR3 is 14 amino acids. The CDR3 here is CASSSDREVTEAFF. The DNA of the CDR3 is TGTGCCAGCAGCTCTGACAGGGAGGTCACTGAAGCTTTCTTT.

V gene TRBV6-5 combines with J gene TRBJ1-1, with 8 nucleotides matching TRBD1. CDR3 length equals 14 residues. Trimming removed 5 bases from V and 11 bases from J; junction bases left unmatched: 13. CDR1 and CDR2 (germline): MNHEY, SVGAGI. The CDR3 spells CASSNRDRTLKAFF. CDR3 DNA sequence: TGTGCCAGCAGTAACCGGGACAGGACCCTGAAGGCTTTCTTT.

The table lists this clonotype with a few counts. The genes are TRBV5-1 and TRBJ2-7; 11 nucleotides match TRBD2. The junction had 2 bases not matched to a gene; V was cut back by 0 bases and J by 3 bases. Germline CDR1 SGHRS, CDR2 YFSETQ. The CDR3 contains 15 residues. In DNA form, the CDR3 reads TGCGCCAGCAGCTTGGCCCTAGCGGGAGGCTACGAGCAGTACTTC. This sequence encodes CASSLALAGGYEQYF.

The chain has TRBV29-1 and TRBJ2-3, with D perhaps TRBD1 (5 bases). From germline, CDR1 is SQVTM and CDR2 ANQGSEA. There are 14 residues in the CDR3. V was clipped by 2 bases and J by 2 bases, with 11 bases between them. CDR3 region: CSVEPQAYTDTQYF. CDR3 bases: TGCAGCGTTGAACCACAGGCGTACACAGATACGCAGTATTTT.

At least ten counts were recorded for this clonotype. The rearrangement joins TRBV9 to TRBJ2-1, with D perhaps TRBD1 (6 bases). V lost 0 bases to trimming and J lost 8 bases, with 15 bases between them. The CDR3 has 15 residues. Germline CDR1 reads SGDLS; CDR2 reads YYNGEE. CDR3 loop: CASSVDSRGRDEQFF. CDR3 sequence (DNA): TGTGCCAGCAGCGTAGATAGCAGGGGAAGGGATGAGCAGTTCTTC.

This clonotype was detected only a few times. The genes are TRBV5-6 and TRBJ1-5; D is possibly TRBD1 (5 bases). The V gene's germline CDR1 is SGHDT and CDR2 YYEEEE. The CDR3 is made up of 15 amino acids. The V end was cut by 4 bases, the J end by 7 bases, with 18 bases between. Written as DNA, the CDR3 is TGTGCCAGCAGCCCTAGGGGTGTTCTCGGGCAGCCCCAGCATTTT. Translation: CASSPRGVLGQPQHF.